This T cell receptor beta chain was recovered during a study of technical replicates of blood from a handful of donors. The data were produced by immunoSEQ multiplex PCR, yet TCRdb's version contains in-frame clones alone and is incomplete. Of about 80,000 clones in the sample, almost 98% were seen once. Germline V gene sequence: CDR1 SGHNT, CDR2 YYREEE (reference sequence). Trimming removed 1 base at V and 4 bases at J, with 4 bases between. The CDR3 totals 12 residues. In the case of this clone: Other nucleotide sequences in the sample specify the same CDR3.

Specimen: T cells isolated from PBMCs. The sequence derives from a human donor in good health. The V call is TRBV5-4, the J call TRBJ2-3, with no clear D. The CDR3 region is CASSLSADTQYF. The DNA for the CDR3 is TGTGCCAGCAGCTTGTCGGCAGATACGCAGTATTTT. The variable domain in full, with the rest retrieved from reference TRBV5-4 and TRBJ2-3, is ETGVTQSPTHLIKTRGQQVTLRCSSQSGHNTVSWYQQALGQGPQFIFQYYREEENGRGNFPPRFSGLQFPNYSSELNVNALELDDSALYLCASSLSADTQYFGPGTRLTVL.